What follows are 29 T cell receptor beta chains derived from one specimen sequenced in a study of T-cell reconstitution after alpha-beta-depleted transplantation in children. Unique molecular identifiers were used in preparing the TCRbeta library. Each CDR3 protein is one row after TCRdb ran MiXCR on the PCR reads. The sample comprises 180,000 or so distinct CDR3 sequences, roughly 6.5% of which are singletons, and under 5% rests with the top ten. The material was PBMCs, obtained before TCRalphabeta/CD19-depleted stem cell transplant. The receptor set was obtained from a girl under three years old with combined immunodeficiency, due to receive a stem cell transplant.

Details on this clonotype: It may be a read error: a sequence one base away is much more abundant. This chain connects TRBV7-9 to TRBJ2-7; D call uncertain. The germline CDR1 and CDR2 sequences are SEHNR and FQNEAQ (reference sequence). There are 11 residues in the CDR3. The CDR3 sequence: CPSSLTAGQYF. The CDR3 DNA follows: TGTCCCAGCAGCTTAACGGCAGGGCAGTACTTC. Looking up the rest from reference TRBV7-9 and TRBJ2-7 gives the full variable domain: DTGVSQNPRHKITKRGQNVTFRCDPISEHNRLYWYRQTLGQGPEFLTYFQNEAQLEKSRLLSDRFSAERPKGSFSTLEIQRTEQGDSAMYLCPSSLTAGQYFGPGTRLTVT.

This clonotype was seen at least ten times. The CDR3 nucleotides read TGTGCCAGCAGTTTTTCTAGCGGGCGATACAATGAGCAGTTCTTC. Translation: CASSFSSGRYNEQFF. J is TRBJ2-1 and V is TRBV12-3 or TRBV12-4; 8 positions agree with TRBD2. The CDR3 has 15 residues. V gave up 3 bases and J gave up 4 bases; unmatched junction bases: 5.

This clonotype was recorded at least ten times. The J gene is TRBJ2-1, the V gene TRBV18; 7 nucleotides match TRBD2. This CDR3 comprises 16 residues. Unmatched junction bases numbered 6, after V lost 2 bases and J lost 2 bases. Per the germline V gene, CDR1 is KGHSH and CDR2 is LQKENI. CDR3 coding DNA: TGTGCCAGCTCACCAATAATACTAGCGCCCTACAATGAGCAGTTCTTC. This translates into CASSPIILAPYNEQFF.

This clonotype occurred a few times. The chain links TRBV7-2 to TRBJ2-1; TRBD2 agrees at 11 bases. This CDR3 is built from 15 residues. Germline loops: CDR1 SGHTA, CDR2 FQGNSA. The V and J ends lost 4 bases and 9 bases, in that order; junction bases with no gene match: 8. The CDR3 DNA reads TGTGCCAGCAGCTCCACTAGCGGGAGTATTCCTGAGCAGTTCTTC. This sequence encodes CASSSTSGSIPEQFF.

This clonotype was recorded many times. The chain joins TRBV18 to TRBJ1-5; perhaps TRBD1 as D (5 bases). The CDR3 loop spans 15 amino acids. V dropped 1 base and J dropped 7 bases, with 14 bases sitting between them. CDR1 is KGHSH, CDR2 LQKENI, per germline. Here the CDR3 DNA reads TGTGCCAGCTCACCACTCCGAGGGGAACAACAGCCCCAGCATTTT. It translates to CASSPLRGEQQPQHF.

This clonotype was observed a few times. The chain couples TRBV28 to TRBJ2-1, with TRBD2 identical over 13 bases. The CDR3 extends over 14 amino acids. CDR1 MDHEN and CDR2 SYDVKM come from the germline V gene. Losses at the gene ends were 11 bases for V and 12 bases for J; bases not matched to a gene: 13. The CDR3, as DNA: TGTGCCCCTTGGCGACTAGCGGGAGGTAGTGTGCAGTTCTTC. This encodes CAPWRLAGGSVQFF.

There are many counts of this clonotype. The chain has TRBV6-1 and TRBJ1-4, with D unresolved. The CDR3 sequence is 14 residues long. Germline CDR1 is MNHNS and CDR2 is SASEGT. V lost 5 bases and J lost 7, with 14 bases in between. In DNA form, the CDR3 reads TGTGCCAGCAGTAAAAGGGTTGGGAGTGAAAAACTGTTTTTT. Translated: CASSKRVGSEKLFF.

This clonotype was detected ten times or more. This chain uses TRBV4-1 with TRBJ2-5; 15 nucleotides agree with TRBD2. J was trimmed by 0 bases and V by 6 bases; bases with no gene match: 8. In germline, CDR1 is MGHRA, CDR2 YSYEKL. The CDR3 extends over 18 amino acids. As DNA, the CDR3 is TGCGCCAGCAGGATCGGGACTAGCGGGGGGCTGTACCAAGAGACCCAGTACTTC. Amino acid sequence: CASRIGTSGGLYQETQYF.

In its sample, this clonotype was seen many times. DNA for the CDR3: TGCAGTGCTAGCGTCAGGGGCAACTATGGCTACACCTTC. Encoded protein: CSASVRGNYGYTF. The chain has TRBV20-1 and TRBJ1-2, with a possible D match to TRBD1 (6 bases). The germline V and J ends were trimmed by 3 bases and 2 bases, with 10 bases remaining between them. This CDR3 region has 13 residues. Germline CDR1 DFQATT, CDR2 SNEGSKA (reference sequence).

In its sample, this clonotype was seen many times. V and J are TRBV27 and TRBJ2-7, with a weak D call TRBD1 (6 bases). The CDR3 extends over 11 amino acids. CDR1 is MNHEY and CDR2 is SMNVEV in the germline V gene (reference sequence). The V and J ends lost 6 bases and 4 bases respectively, with 7 bases between them. CDR3 loop: CASRRGYEQYF. DNA for the CDR3: TGTGCCAGCAGGAGGGGGTACGAGCAGTACTTC.

There are a few counts of this clonotype. The V gene is TRBV6-2 or TRBV6-3, the J gene TRBJ2-1; 7 bases are shared with TRBD2. Germline loops: CDR1 MNHEY, CDR2 SVGEGT. The CDR3 spans 14 residues. Losses at the gene ends were 8 bases for V and 7 bases for J; bases not matched to a gene: 11. CDR3 nucleotide sequence: TGTGCCAGCTCCCCGGGACTAATAACTAATGAGCAGTTCTTC. Encoded protein: CASSPGLITNEQFF.

At least ten counts were recorded for this clonotype. This chain joins TRBV6-5 and TRBJ2-3; 11 bases are a match to TRBD1. The ends lost 5 bases at V and 3 bases at J; junction bases unmatched: 4. The CDR3 is 15 residues long. Germline CDR1 and CDR2: MNHEY and SVGAGI. The CDR3 DNA sequence: TGTGCCAGCAGTATCCGGGACAGGGGGACAGATACGCAGTATTTT. Translated, it gives CASSIRDRGTDTQYF.

This clonotype was detected many times. The chain recombines TRBV7-2 with TRBJ1-1; possible D gene TRBD1, 5 bases. CDR3 length equals 14 residues. V dropped 1 base and J dropped 4 bases, with 10 bases sitting between them. Germline-derived CDR1 and CDR2 are SGHTA and FQGNSA. In DNA, the CDR3 is TGTGCCAGCAGCTTAGAAGGGGATACCACTGAAGCTTTCTTT. It encodes CASSLEGDTTEAFF.

The table lists this clonotype with many counts. This chain connects TRBV28 to TRBJ1-4; no clear D gene. The CDR3 sequence is 11 residues long. Trimming removed 1 base from V and 8 bases from J, with 2 bases in between. The germline V gene encodes CDR1 MDHEN and CDR2 SYDVKM. CDR3 residues: CASSLFEKLFF. CDR3 DNA: TGTGCCAGCAGTTTATTCGAAAAACTGTTTTTT.

This clonotype came up many times. J is TRBJ2-1 and V is TRBV6-1; 14 bases are a match to TRBD2. Per the germline V gene, CDR1 is MNHNS and CDR2 is SASEGT. The CDR3 extends over 18 amino acids. V trimming: 2 bases; J trimming: 2 bases; junction bases outside the gene matches: 5. The CDR3 sequence is CASSESRLAGGTYNEQFF. As DNA, the CDR3 is TGTGCCAGCAGTGAATCCCGACTAGCGGGAGGGACCTACAATGAGCAGTTCTTC.

The table lists this clonotype with many counts. V is TRBV6-1 and J is TRBJ2-7, with 9 bases fitting TRBD1. Looked up from germline, CDR1 is MNHNS and CDR2 is SASEGT. V was clipped by 9 bases and J by 1 base; unmatched bases: 4. The CDR3 is 13 residues long. CDR3 residues: CASPGQGSYEQYF. The CDR3 coding sequence is TGTGCCAGTCCGGGACAGGGATCCTACGAGCAGTACTTC.

V and J are TRBV5-1 and TRBJ2-1, with 12 bases aligning to TRBD2. The CDR3 has 16 residues. Trimming took 1 base from V and 8 from J; bases not matched to a gene: 7. Germline loops: CDR1 SGHRS, CDR2 YFSETQ. The CDR3 sequence: CASSLKLAGGSDEQFF. The CDR3 DNA is TGCGCCAGCAGCTTGAAACTAGCGGGGGGTAGCGATGAGCAGTTCTTC.

This clonotype showed up many times. V usage is TRBV18 and J usage is TRBJ1-1; D ambiguous. Germline V CDR1 and CDR2: KGHSH, LQKENI. The CDR3 covers 12 residues. Trimming shortened V by 3 bases and J by 6 bases, and 8 bases separated the two germline ends. CDR3 amino acids: CASSPIDAEAFF. In DNA form, the CDR3 reads TGTGCCAGCTCACCTATAGATGCTGAAGCTTTCTTT.

This clonotype showed up many times. The chain joins TRBV6-2 or TRBV6-3 to TRBJ2-7; possibly TRBD2 for D (6 bases). This CDR3 has 15 amino acids. V gave up 2 bases and J gave up 2 bases, with 13 bases separating them. CDR1 MNHEY and CDR2 SVGEGT come from the germline V gene. The CDR3 loop is CASSYEVGSTYEQYF. As DNA, the CDR3 is TGTGCCAGCAGTTACGAGGTCGGGAGCACCTACGAGCAGTACTTC.

This clonotype was detected many times. V and J are TRBV27 and TRBJ2-6; D is undetermined. Trimming removed 6 bases from V and 1 base from J, with 4 bases in between. The CDR3 is made up of 13 amino acids. Looked up from germline, CDR1 is MNHEY and CDR2 is SMNVEV (reference sequence). The chain's CDR3 is CASSLSGANVLTF. The CDR3 DNA sequence: TGTGCCAGCAGCCTATCTGGGGCCAACGTCCTGACTTTC. Variable domain in full (rest from reference TRBV27 and TRBJ2-6): EAQVTQNPRYLITVTGKKLTVTCSQNMNHEYMSWYRQDPGLGLRQIYYSMNVEVTDKGDVPEGYKVSRKEKRNFPLILESPSPNQTSLYFCASSLSGANVLTFGAGSRLTVL.

This clonotype was seen at least ten times. V usage is TRBV7-2 and J usage is TRBJ2-3; 11 nucleotides match TRBD2. The V segment lost 4 bases and the J segment 4 bases; nucleotides outside the gene matches: 1. Germline V CDR1 and CDR2: SGHTA, FQGNSA. CDR3 length equals 14 residues. The CDR3 loop is CASSWGLAADTQYF. In DNA form, the CDR3 reads TGTGCCAGCAGCTGGGGACTAGCGGCAGATACGCAGTATTTT.

This clonotype was recorded at least ten times. The chain uses TRBV9 and TRBJ1-1; 7 bases fit TRBD1. The CDR3 runs 15 residues. J lost 3 bases, V lost 1 base, and 6 bases had no gene match. Germline V gene lookup returns CDR1 SGDLS and CDR2 YYNGEE. The CDR3 nucleotides read TGTGCCAGCAGCGTATCAGGGACAGAACACACTGAAGCTTTCTTT. Residues: CASSVSGTEHTEAFF.

This clonotype showed up many times. The chain joins TRBV12-3 or TRBV12-4 to TRBJ1-1; possibly TRBD1 for D (5 bases). CDR3 length: 14 residues. With 5 bases removed from V and 0 bases from J, the gap between germline ends came to 10 bases. Written as DNA, the CDR3 is TGTGCCAGCAGTCTTATACAGGTGAACACTGAAGCTTTCTTT. Amino acid sequence: CASSLIQVNTEAFF.

This clonotype was seen a few times. The chain is built from TRBV19 and TRBJ2-2, with D possibly TRBD2 on 6 matching bases. Trimming pared 3 bases from V and 6 bases from J, leaving 14 bases between. The CDR3 runs to 15 residues. The V gene's germline CDR1 is LNHDA and CDR2 SQIVND (reference sequence). The CDR3 DNA reads TGTGCCAGTAGTATTGCCGGGACTGGCGCCGGGGAGCTGTTTTTT. It yields the protein CASSIAGTGAGELFF.

This clonotype has ten or more counts. The chain couples TRBV28 to TRBJ2-1, with a tentative D call TRBD1 (6 bases). Germline CDR1 reads MDHEN; CDR2 reads SYDVKM. The V and J ends lost 7 bases and 5 bases respectively, with 15 bases between them. CDR3 size: 14 residues. CDR3 DNA: TGTGCCAGCAATCTGGGGGCAGAAAACAATGAGCAGTTCTTC. Protein product: CASNLGAENNEQFF.

V is TRBV13 and J is TRBJ2-2; 8 bases are a match to TRBD2. V shed 6 bases and J 5 bases; nucleotides not matched to a gene: 5. This CDR3 contains 14 residues. Germline V gene data show CDR1 as PRHDT and CDR2 as FYEKMQ (reference sequence). The DNA of the CDR3 is TGTGCCAGCAGGGCCAGCGGGGGAACCGGGGAGCTGTTTTTT. This encodes CASRASGGTGELFF.

This clonotype was counted many times. The chain joins TRBV5-1 to TRBJ1-4, with D tentatively TRBD1 (6 bases). This CDR3 has 17 residues. V lost 5 bases and J lost 3, with 20 bases in between. Germline V CDR1 and CDR2: SGHRS, YFSETQ. DNA for the CDR3: TGCGCCAGCAGGCCCGGAGGGGGAACAGCGTCTAATGAAAAACTGTTTTTT. Protein product: CASRPGGGTASNEKLFF.

This clonotype was seen many times. In DNA, the CDR3 is TGTGCCAGCAGACGTTGGTCCGGACAGGGGGCGGCTGGAAACACCATATATTTT. It yields the protein CASRRWSGQGAAGNTIYF. This chain connects TRBV27 to TRBJ1-3; 11 positions agree with TRBD1. CDR3 length: 18 amino acids. Germline lookup yields CDR1 MNHEY and CDR2 SMNVEV (reference sequence). The V gene end was trimmed by 6 bases and the J gene end by 2 bases; junction bases not matched to a gene: 12.

V gene TRBV20-1 combines with J gene TRBJ2-1; no definite D call. Germline V gene data show CDR1 as DFQATT and CDR2 as SNEGSKA (reference sequence). The V end lost 3 bases, the J end lost 10 bases, and 16 bases lay between the germline ends. This CDR3 region has 13 residues. This CDR3 is CSARPAERWEQFF. The CDR3 DNA reads as TGCAGTGCTAGGCCCGCAGAGAGATGGGAGCAGTTCTTC.